The 3 T cell receptor beta chains reported below all come from one sample, sequenced in a study of blood T cell repertoires in COVID-19. Clones were sequenced by immunoSEQ multiplex PCR, and TCRdb holds only the in-frame ones, with some missing. The sample comprises roughly 50,000 clones, around 79% of which are singletons, and about 20% rests with the top ten. Material for sequencing was peripheral blood. The receptors were gathered from a human donor with active or convalescent COVID-19. The donor label of this sample is uncertain.

This clone is a singleton in its sample. The J gene is TRBJ2-5, the V gene TRBV5-1; 8 positions match TRBD1. This CDR3 region has 15 residues. Germline V gives CDR1 SGHRS, CDR2 YFSETQ. The V segment lost 5 bases and the J segment 4 bases; nucleotides outside the gene matches: 10. The CDR3 loop is CASSLRQGRGETQYF. The CDR3 DNA is TGCGCCAGCAGTTTACGACAGGGGAGAGGAGAGACCCAGTACTTC. Combining the CDR3 with reference TRBV5-1 and TRBJ2-5 gives the whole variable domain KAGVTQTPRYLIKTRGQQVTLSCSPISGHRSVSWYQQTPGQGLQFLFEYFSETQRNKGNFPGRFSGRQFSNSRSEMNVSTLELGDSALYLCASSLRQGRGETQYFGPGTRLLVL.

This clone was observed a single time. This chain connects TRBV1 to TRBJ1-4; the DNA was not compared with TRBD1, the D call given in the table. TRBV1 is noted as a pseudogene. This CDR3 comprises 15 residues. CDR3 residues: CTSSQDRGQYEKLFF. The CDR3 DNA follows: TGCACCAGCAGCCAAGACCGAGGACAGTATGAAAAACTGTTTTTT.

The CDR3 sequence: CASSFGLANEQFF. As DNA, the CDR3 is TGTGCCAGCAGTTTTGGACTAGCTAATGAGCAGTTCTTC. The chain joins TRBV2 to TRBJ2-1; TRBD2 agrees at 8 bases. V gave up 5 bases and J gave up 7 bases; unmatched junction bases: 4. This CDR3 is built from 13 residues. Per the germline V gene, CDR1 is SNHLY and CDR2 is FYNNEI.